This TCR beta chain was documented in a study of TIL therapy for anti-PD-1-resistant metastatic lung cancer. The immunoSEQ assay was v3. Method: immunoSEQ multiplex PCR; TCRdb's copy keeps in-frame clones and lacks some. The sample has 45,000 to 75,000 clones; roughly 69% are singletons. The time point was: pre-treatment sample, taken before nivolumab and TIL therapy. The length of the CDR3 is 16 residues. Germline CDR1 SGHVS, CDR2 FQNEAQ. Germline trimming cut 1 base from V and 10 bases from J; bases unmatched to any gene: 14. The sequence came from a person aged 25 to 80 with non-small cell lung cancer. The rearrangement joins TRBV7-8 to TRBJ2-5, with 8 nucleotides matching TRBD2. The source was blood, collected at baseline. The CDR3 coding sequence is TGTGCCAGCAGCTTAGGGCAGCGGGGGCGAACCCAGGGCCAGTACTTC. It specifies CASSLGQRGRTQGQYF.